This T cell receptor beta chain was identified in a study of CD8+ T cells in alopecia areata. As to treatment: oral pan-JAK inhibitor, 5-10 mg twice daily. Study-level results: Normal scalp showed lower clonality than lesional scalp, especially alopecia totalis/universalis.

RNA, once extracted, was reverse transcribed into cDNA for use as the sequencing template. Profiling relied on immunoSEQ multiplex PCR, and the TCRdb table lists in-frame clones only, not all of them. The data contain 140,000 to 150,000 clones, 54% of them singletons. Germline values: CDR1 MNHEY, CDR2 SMNVEV (reference sequence). Trimming removed 2 bases from V and 7 bases from J, with 17 bases in between. This CDR3 is 15 amino acids long. As concerns this clone: Its target is unknown.

This receptor was taken from a human donor with alopecia areata. The chain carries TRBV27 and TRBJ1-2, with a possible D match to TRBD1 (6 bases). Sequences were derived from CD8+ T cells sorted from blood, sampled at week 4, from a patient treated with tofacitinib. This CDR3 reads CASSLEGQGYSGYTF. The CDR3 DNA is TGTGCCAGCAGTTTAGAGGGGCAGGGGTACTCTGGCTACACCTTC.